The TCR beta chain described here comes from a study of Graves' ophthalmopathy and Graves' hyperthyroidism. Across the whole study: Peripheral blood was collected at initial diagnosis, before any treatment.

This clonotype was seen more than once but under ten times. Hyperthyroidism qualified as stable when ophthalmopathy did not develop within 18 months of follow-up. This CDR3 region has 15 residues. V was trimmed by 2 bases and J by 0 bases, leaving 10 bases between them. Germline V gives CDR1 MNHNS, CDR2 SASEGT. Using RNA transcripts, the TCR beta CDR3 regions were amplified. A first-round RT-PCR used HTBI primers, followed by a second-round multiplex PCR. Using its own MiXCR run on the multiplex PCR reads, TCRdb lists one record per CDR3 protein. The sample yields about 620,000 distinct CDR3 sequences, about 20% seen once.

The material sequenced was peripheral blood. The gene calls are TRBV6-1 and TRBJ1-2; D may be TRBD1 (6 bases). The clonotype was recovered from a woman aged 18 to 35 with stable Graves' hyperthyroidism. Some clones in this sample may be carry-over from other donors' samples. This chain's CDR3 is CASSETGSPNYGYTF. The CDR3 bases are TGTGCCAGCAGTGAAACAGGGTCCCCTAACTATGGCTACACCTTC.